One sample yielded the 3 T cell receptor beta chains listed below, sequenced in a study of shared clonotypes between healthy human individuals. Using immunoSEQ multiplex PCR, the repertoire was profiled, and TCRdb retains in-frame clones only, with some absent. Here the sample spans a few hundred thousand clones, roughly 85% being singletons. Source material: PBMCs. The receptors derive from a middle-aged woman in good health. Some clones in this sample may be carry-over from other donors' samples.

This clone was seen more than once but under ten times. This chain links TRBV29-1 with TRBJ2-2, with TRBD2 as a possible D gene (5 bases). Between the trimmed V and J ends, which lost 0 bases and 6 bases, there was a span of 23 bases. This CDR3 is 18 amino acids long. Germline assignment: CDR1 SQVTM and CDR2 ANQGSEA. In DNA form, the CDR3 reads TGCAGCGTTGAAGACCCCTTAAAGTCACTAGTTGGTGCCGGGGAGCTGTTTTTT. This codes for CSVEDPLKSLVGAGELFF.

The gene calls are TRBV19 and TRBJ2-5; 9 bases map to TRBD2. J gave up 3 bases and V 5 bases, and 7 bases lay outside the gene matches. Germline-derived CDR1 and CDR2 are LNHDA and SQIVND (reference sequence). The CDR3 consists of 15 residues. CDR3 in DNA: TGTGCCAGTAGTCCTCGGACTAGCGTGAAAGAGACCCAGTACTTC. Translated: CASSPRTSVKETQYF.

This rearrangement joins TRBV5-6 to TRBJ2-2; tentatively, D is TRBD2 (5 bases). V was clipped by 8 bases and J by 1 base, with 9 bases between them. Germline V gene lookup returns CDR1 SGHDT and CDR2 YYEEEE. The CDR3 length is 13 residues. For the CDR3, the DNA is TGTGCCAGAGAGAGGGTGAACACCGGGGAGCTGTTTTTT. It codes for CARERVNTGELFF.